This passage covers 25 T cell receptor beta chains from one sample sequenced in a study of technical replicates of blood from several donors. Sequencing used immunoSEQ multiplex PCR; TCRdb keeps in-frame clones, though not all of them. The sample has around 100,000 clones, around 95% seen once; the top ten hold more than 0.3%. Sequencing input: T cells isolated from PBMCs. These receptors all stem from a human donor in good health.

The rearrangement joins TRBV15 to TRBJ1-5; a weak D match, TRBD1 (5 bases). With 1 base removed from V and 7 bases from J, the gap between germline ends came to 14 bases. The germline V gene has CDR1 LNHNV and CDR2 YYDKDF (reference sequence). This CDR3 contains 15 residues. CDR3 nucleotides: TGTGCCACCAGCAGAGTCAGGGAGGCCGGACAGCCCCAGCATTTT. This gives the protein CATSRVREAGQPQHF. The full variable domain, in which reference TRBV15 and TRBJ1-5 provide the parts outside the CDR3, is DAMVIQNPRYQVTQFGKPVTLSCSQTLNHNVMYWYQQKSSQAPKLLFHYYDKDFNNEADTPDNFQSRRPNTSFCFLDIRSPGLGDTAMYLCATSRVREAGQPQHFGDGTRLSIL.

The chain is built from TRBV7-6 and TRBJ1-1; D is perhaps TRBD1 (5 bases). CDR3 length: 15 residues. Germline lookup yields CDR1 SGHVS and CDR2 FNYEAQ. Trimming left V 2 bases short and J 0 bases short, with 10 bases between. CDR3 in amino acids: CASSLSGTMNTEAFF. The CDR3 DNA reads TGTGCCAGCAGCTTATCTGGGACTATGAACACTGAAGCTTTCTTT.

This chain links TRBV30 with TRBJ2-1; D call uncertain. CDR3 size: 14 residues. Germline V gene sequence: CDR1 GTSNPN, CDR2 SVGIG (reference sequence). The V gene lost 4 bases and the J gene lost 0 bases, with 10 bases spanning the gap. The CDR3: CAWNPLSSYNEQFF. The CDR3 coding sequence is TGTGCCTGGAACCCGCTTAGCTCCTACAATGAGCAGTTCTTC.

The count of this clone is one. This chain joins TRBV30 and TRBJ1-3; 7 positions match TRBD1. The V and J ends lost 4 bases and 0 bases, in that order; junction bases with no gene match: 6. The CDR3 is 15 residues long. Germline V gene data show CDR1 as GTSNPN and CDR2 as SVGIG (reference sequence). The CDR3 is CAWTVGTASGNTIYF. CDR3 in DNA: TGTGCCTGGACCGTCGGGACAGCCTCTGGAAACACCATATATTTT. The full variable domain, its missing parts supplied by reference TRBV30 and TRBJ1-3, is SQTIHQWPATLVQPVGSPLSLECTVEGTSNPNLYWYRQAAGRGLQLLFYSVGIGQISSEVPQNLSASRPQDRQFILSSKKLLLSDSGFYLCAWTVGTASGNTIYFGEGSWLTVV.

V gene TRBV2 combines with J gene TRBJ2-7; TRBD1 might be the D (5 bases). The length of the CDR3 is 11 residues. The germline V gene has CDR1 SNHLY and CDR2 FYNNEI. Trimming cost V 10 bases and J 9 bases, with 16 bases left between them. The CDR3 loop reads CATNQGIGQYF. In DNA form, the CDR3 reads TGTGCCACGAATCAGGGAATCGGGCAGTACTTC.

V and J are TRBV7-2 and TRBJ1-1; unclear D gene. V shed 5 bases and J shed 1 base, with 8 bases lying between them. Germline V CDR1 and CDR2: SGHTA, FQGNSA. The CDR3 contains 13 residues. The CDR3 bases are TGTGCCAGCAGCCCTCGGGGGAACACTGAAGCTTTCTTT. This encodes CASSPRGNTEAFF.

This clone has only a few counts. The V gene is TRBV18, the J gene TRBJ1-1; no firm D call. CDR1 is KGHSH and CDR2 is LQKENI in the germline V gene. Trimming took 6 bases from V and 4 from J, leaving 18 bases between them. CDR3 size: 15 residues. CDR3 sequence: CASSSREGMATEAFF. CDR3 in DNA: TGTGCCAGCTCCTCCCGGGAGGGTATGGCCACTGAAGCTTTCTTT.

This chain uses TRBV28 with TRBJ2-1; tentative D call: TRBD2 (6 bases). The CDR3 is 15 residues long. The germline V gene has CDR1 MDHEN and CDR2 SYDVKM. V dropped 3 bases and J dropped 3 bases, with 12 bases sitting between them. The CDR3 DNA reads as TGTGCCAGCAGTTTCGCCGGGAGAAACTACAATGAGCAGTTCTTC. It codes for CASSFAGRNYNEQFF.

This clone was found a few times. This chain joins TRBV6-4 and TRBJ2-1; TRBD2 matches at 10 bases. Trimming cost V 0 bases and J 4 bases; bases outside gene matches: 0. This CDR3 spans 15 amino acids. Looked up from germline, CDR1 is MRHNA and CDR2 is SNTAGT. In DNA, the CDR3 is TGTGCCAGCAGTGACTCGACTAGCGGGTACAATGAGCAGTTCTTC. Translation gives CASSDSTSGYNEQFF.

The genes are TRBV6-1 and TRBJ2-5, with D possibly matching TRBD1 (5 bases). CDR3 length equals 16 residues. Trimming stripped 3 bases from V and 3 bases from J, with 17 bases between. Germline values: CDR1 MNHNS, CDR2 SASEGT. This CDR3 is CASSDWGLSKKETQYF. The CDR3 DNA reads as TGTGCCAGCAGTGACTGGGGCTTAAGCAAAAAAGAGACCCAGTACTTC.

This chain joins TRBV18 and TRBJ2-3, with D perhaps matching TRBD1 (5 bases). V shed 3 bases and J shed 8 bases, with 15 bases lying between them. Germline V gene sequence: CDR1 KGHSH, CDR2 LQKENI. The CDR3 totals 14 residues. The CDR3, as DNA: TGTGCCAGCTCACCCCCGGTAGGGGATGGTACGCAGTATTTT. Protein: CASSPPVGDGTQYF.

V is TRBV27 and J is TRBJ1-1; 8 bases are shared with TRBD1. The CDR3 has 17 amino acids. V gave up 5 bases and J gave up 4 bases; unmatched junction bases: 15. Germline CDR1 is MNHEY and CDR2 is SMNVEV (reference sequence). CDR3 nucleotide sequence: TGTGCCAGCAGTACCGGGACAGGCCAACTCGGCCCCACTGAAGCTTTCTTT. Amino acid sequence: CASSTGTGQLGPTEAFF.

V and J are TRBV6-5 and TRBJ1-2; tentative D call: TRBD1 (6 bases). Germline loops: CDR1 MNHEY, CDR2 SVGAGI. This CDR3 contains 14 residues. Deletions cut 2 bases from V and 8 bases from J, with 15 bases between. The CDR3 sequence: CASSYGDYRDGYTF. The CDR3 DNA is TGTGCCAGCAGTTACGGGGATTACAGGGACGGCTACACCTTC.

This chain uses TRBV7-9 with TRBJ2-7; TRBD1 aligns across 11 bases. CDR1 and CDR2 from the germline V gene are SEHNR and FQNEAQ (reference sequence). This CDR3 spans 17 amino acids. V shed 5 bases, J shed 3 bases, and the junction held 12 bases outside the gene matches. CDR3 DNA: TGTGCCAGCAGCCTTGGACAGGGGGCGATAAACTTCTACGAGCAGTACTTC. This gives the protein CASSLGQGAINFYEQYF.

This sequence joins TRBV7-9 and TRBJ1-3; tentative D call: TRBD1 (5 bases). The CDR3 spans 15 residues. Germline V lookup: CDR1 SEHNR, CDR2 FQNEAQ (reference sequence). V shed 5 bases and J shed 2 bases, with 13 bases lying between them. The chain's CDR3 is CASSPAGVTGNTIYF. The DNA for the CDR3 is TGTGCCAGCAGCCCGGCGGGGGTGACTGGAAACACCATATATTTT.

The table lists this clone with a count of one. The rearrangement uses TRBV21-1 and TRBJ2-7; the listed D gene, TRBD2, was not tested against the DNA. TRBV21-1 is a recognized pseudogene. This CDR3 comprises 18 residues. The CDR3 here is CASSKNKGRENHCYEQYF. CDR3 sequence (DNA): TGTGCCAGCAGCAAAAACAAAGGGAGAGAGAACCACTGCTACGAGCAGTACTTC.

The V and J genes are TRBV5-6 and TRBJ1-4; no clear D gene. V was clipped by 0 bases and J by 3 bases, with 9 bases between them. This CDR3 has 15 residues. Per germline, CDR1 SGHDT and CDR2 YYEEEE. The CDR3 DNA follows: TGTGCCAGCAGCTTGGCGGTGATGCCTAATGAAAAACTGTTTTTT. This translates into CASSLAVMPNEKLFF.

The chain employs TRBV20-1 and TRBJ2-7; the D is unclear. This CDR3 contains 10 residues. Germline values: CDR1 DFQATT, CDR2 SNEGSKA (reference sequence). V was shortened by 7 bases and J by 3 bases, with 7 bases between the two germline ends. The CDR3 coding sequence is TGCAGTGTTTTTAACTACGAGCAGTACTTC. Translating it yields CSVFNYEQYF.

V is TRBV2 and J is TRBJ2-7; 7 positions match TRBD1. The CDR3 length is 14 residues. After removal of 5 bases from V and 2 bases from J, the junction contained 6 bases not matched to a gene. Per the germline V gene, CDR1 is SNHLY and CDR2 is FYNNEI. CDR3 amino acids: CASSLTGPPYEQYF. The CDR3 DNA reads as TGTGCCAGCAGTTTGACAGGGCCGCCCTACGAGCAGTACTTC.

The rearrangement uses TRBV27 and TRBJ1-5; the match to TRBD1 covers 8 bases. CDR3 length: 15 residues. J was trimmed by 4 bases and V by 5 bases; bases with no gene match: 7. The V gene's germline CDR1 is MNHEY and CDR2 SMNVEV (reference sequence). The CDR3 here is CASSPLGQGNQPQHF. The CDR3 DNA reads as TGTGCCAGCAGTCCCCTAGGACAGGGAAATCAGCCCCAGCATTTT.

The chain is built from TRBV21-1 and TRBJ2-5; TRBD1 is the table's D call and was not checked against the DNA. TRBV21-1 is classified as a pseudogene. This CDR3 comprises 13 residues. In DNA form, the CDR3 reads TGTGCCAGCAGCAAAGACCAGGAAGAGACCCAGTACTTC. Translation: CASSKDQEETQYF.

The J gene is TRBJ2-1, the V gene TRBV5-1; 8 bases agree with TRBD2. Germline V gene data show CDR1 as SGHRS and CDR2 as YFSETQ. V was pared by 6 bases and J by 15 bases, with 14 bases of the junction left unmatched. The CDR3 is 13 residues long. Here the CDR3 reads CASTRKRERRLFF. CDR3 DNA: TGCGCCAGCACTCGAAAGCGGGAGAGGCGGCTGTTCTTC.

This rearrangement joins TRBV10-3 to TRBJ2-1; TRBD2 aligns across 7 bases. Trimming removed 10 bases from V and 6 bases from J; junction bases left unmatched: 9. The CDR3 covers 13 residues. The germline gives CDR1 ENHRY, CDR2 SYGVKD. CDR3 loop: CATVGGSSNEQFF. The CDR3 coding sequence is TGTGCCACCGTGGGCGGGAGTTCCAATGAGCAGTTCTTC.

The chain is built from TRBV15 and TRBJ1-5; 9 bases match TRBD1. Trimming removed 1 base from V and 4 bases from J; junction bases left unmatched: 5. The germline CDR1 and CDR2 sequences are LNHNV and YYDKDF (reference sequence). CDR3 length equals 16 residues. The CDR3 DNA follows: TGTGCCACCAGCAGAGCTAGGGACAGGGAAAATCAGCCCCAGCATTTT. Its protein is CATSRARDRENQPQHF.

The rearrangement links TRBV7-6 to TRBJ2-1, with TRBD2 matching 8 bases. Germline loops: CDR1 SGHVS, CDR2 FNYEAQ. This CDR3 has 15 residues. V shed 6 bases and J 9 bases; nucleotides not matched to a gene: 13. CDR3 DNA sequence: TGTGCCAGCAGTTTTACGGGAGGGCCCATGGGTGAGCAGTTCTTC. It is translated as CASSFTGGPMGEQFF.